The present T cell receptor (beta chain) was sequenced within a study of blood T cell repertoires in COVID-19. Study overall: Whether acute or convalescent, the COVID-19 samples came from the United States, Italy and Spain. T cells, B-cell-depleted T cells, or PBMCs supplied cDNA or gDNA.

Methods used by the authors: Estimation of nucleated cell counts relied on the amplification of reference gene primers. Some clones are missing from TCRdb's copy, which holds only in-frame ones; the method was immunoSEQ multiplex PCR. That table furnishes V, J and clone size, whereas the DNA furnished D and trimming. This table holds about 98,000 clones, 82% found once. The CDR3 is 14 amino acids. V dropped 10 bases and J dropped 0 bases, with 12 bases sitting between them. Looked up from germline, CDR1 is SNHLY and CDR2 is FYNNEI. The rearrangement links TRBV2 to TRBJ2-2; tentatively, D is TRBD2 (6 bases). This TCR came from a man aged 70 or older with active or convalescent COVID-19. Sequences were obtained from peripheral blood. The CDR3 DNA reads as TGTGCCATCGGAGGGGATGCGAACACCGGGGAGCTGTTTTTT. This gives the protein CAIGGDANTGELFF.